This T cell receptor beta chain is drawn from a study of T cells expressing NK-cell markers. General observations from the study: Expanded NKG2C+ T cell clones were not confirmed as HCMV-specific.

The CDR3 consists of 14 residues. From germline, CDR1 is SQVTM and CDR2 ANQGSEA. Of note for this clonotype: Its target is not known.

TCR beta cDNA was generated via 5'RACE template switching incorporating UMIs. TCRdb reanalyzed the 5' RACE reads and collapses them to one entry per CDR3 protein, without DNA. Its clone listing holds over 250,000 distinct CDR3 sequences. The genes are TRBV29-1 and TRBJ2-1; the D call of TRBD1 rests on TCRdb alone, since no DNA is present to check it. This clonotype was obtained from a woman aged 18-69 years in good health. Sequenced input: blood T cells: a sorted CD56 or NKG2C T cell subset, CD4+ or CD8+ T cells, or bulk PBMC T cells (not recorded which). The CDR3 reads CSVDQGAPYNEQFF.